The 31 T cell receptor beta chains reported below all come from one sample, sequenced in a study of Tregs in tolerant kidney transplant recipients. This table comes from immunoSEQ multiplex PCR, and its TCRdb copy is limited to in-frame clones, with some not included. The table has some 70,000 clones, over 80% seen once. The sample taken for sequencing was CD4+ T cells from blood. These TCRs come from a human donor in good health.

The chain has TRBV5-4 and TRBJ2-1, with 8 bases identical to TRBD2. After removal of 2 bases from V and 3 bases from J, the junction contained 7 bases not matched to a gene. Per the germline V gene, CDR1 is SGHNT and CDR2 is YYREEE (reference sequence). CDR3 length: 16 residues. CDR3: CASSFSGGSDYNEQFF. The CDR3 DNA is TGTGCCAGCAGCTTCAGCGGGGGCAGTGACTACAATGAGCAGTTCTTC.

This chain uses TRBV7-9 with TRBJ2-1; possibly TRBD1 for D (5 bases). The V gene lost 5 bases and the J gene lost 10 bases, with 15 bases spanning the gap. Germline CDR1 and CDR2: SEHNR and FQNEAQ (reference sequence). There are 13 residues in the CDR3. CDR3 coding DNA: TGTGCCAGCAGCCTACAGGAGAGCACCGAGCAGTTCTTC. It is translated as CASSLQESTEQFF.

The chain joins TRBV19 to TRBJ2-6, with D perhaps matching TRBD2 (7 bases). The CDR3 consists of 17 residues. V lost 8 bases to trimming and J lost 0 bases, with 17 bases between them. Germline V CDR1 and CDR2: LNHDA, SQIVND (reference sequence). The CDR3 DNA reads TGTGCCAGTTCATGGGGGGGCCCGAGCTCTGGGGCCAACGTCCTGACTTTC. Its translation is CASSWGGPSSGANVLTF.

This clone has more than one count but fewer than ten. The chain has TRBV4-1 and TRBJ2-2; TRBD1 aligns across 8 bases. Trimming removed 3 bases from V and 8 bases from J; junction bases left unmatched: 8. The CDR3 totals 15 residues. Germline V CDR1 and CDR2: MGHRA, YSYEKL. CDR3 amino acids: CASSHNQGAKGELFF. The CDR3 DNA sequence: TGCGCCAGCAGCCACAACCAGGGGGCTAAGGGGGAGCTGTTTTTT.

This clone was detected only a few times. The J gene is TRBJ2-3, the V gene TRBV4-3; D not resolved. CDR3 length: 20 residues. Germline V lookup: CDR1 LGHNA, CDR2 YSLEER. With 4 bases removed from V and 0 bases from J, the gap between germline ends came to 26 bases. DNA of the CDR3: TGCGCCAGCAGCCGCCTCGGTCGACGGGCGGATATAGCTAGCACAGATACGCAGTATTTT. It specifies CASSRLGRRADIASTDTQYF.

V is TRBV4-1 and J is TRBJ1-6, with D hard to call. The CDR3 has 17 amino acids. Deletions cut 7 bases from V and 1 base from J, with 17 bases between. The germline gives CDR1 MGHRA, CDR2 YSYEKL. As DNA, the CDR3 is TGCGCCAGCACAGGAGGAACGTTAGAGTCCTATAATTCACCCCTCCACTTT. Translated: CASTGGTLESYNSPLHF.

This clone showed up many times. The chain uses TRBV6-4 and TRBJ1-2; D uncertain. Germline V gene lookup returns CDR1 MRHNA and CDR2 SNTAGT. The V gene lost 0 bases and the J gene lost 8 bases, with 7 bases spanning the gap. This CDR3 is built from 12 residues. CDR3 region: CASSDSAGGYTF. CDR3 coding DNA: TGTGCCAGCAGTGACTCGGCAGGCGGCTACACCTTC.

The chain couples TRBV6-6 to TRBJ2-7, with TRBD2 as a possible D gene (5 bases). The CDR3 runs 15 residues. Germline CDR1 reads MNHNY; CDR2 reads SVGAGI (reference sequence). V lost 5 bases, J lost 0 bases, and 14 bases lay in between. The CDR3 sequence is CASSVRAASSYEQYF. The CDR3 DNA follows: TGTGCCAGCAGTGTCAGAGCGGCGAGCTCCTACGAGCAGTACTTC.

J is TRBJ2-1 and V is TRBV29-1, with D possibly being TRBD1 (5 bases). Germline loops: CDR1 SQVTM, CDR2 ANQGSEA. CDR3 length: 15 amino acids. V lost 4 bases to trimming and J lost 0 bases, with 13 bases between them. CDR3 amino acids: CSVVRGTSSYNEQFF. CDR3 DNA sequence: TGCAGCGTTGTAAGGGGTACAAGCTCCTACAATGAGCAGTTCTTC.

V gene TRBV28 combines with J gene TRBJ1-2; a possible D gene is TRBD1 (5 bases). Looked up from germline, CDR1 is MDHEN and CDR2 is SYDVKM. CDR3 length: 13 amino acids. With 6 bases removed from V and 3 bases from J, the gap between germline ends came to 11 bases. The CDR3 loop is CASSPSGDYGYTF. As DNA, the CDR3 is TGTGCCAGCAGCCCCTCGGGGGACTATGGCTACACCTTC.

The J gene is TRBJ1-4, the V gene TRBV4-2, with TRBD1 as a possible D gene (6 bases). The germline V and J ends were trimmed by 0 bases and 7 bases, with 12 bases remaining between them. The CDR3 covers 15 residues. The germline V gene encodes CDR1 LGHNA and CDR2 YNFKEQ. CDR3 amino acids: CASSQEVKGGEKLFF. The CDR3 DNA sequence: TGTGCCAGCAGCCAAGAAGTAAAGGGGGGTGAAAAACTGTTTTTT.

This chain links TRBV10-3 with TRBJ2-3; D not certain. V lost 2 bases and J lost 0, with 6 bases in between. The CDR3 totals 14 residues. Germline V gives CDR1 ENHRY, CDR2 SYGVKD. The chain's CDR3 is CAISEHGSTDTQYF. In DNA, the CDR3 is TGTGCCATCAGTGAGCACGGAAGCACAGATACGCAGTATTTT.

Worth noting for this clone: The junction and the germline gene differ at one end; a read error may be behind it. CDR3: CASSLDASGRGLDF. The CDR3 bases are TGTGCCAGCAGCTTAGATGCTAGCGGGAGAGGATTGGACTTC. The chain has TRBV11-2 and TRBJ2-5; TRBD2 aligns across 10 bases. Germline V gives CDR1 SGHAT, CDR2 FQNNGV. The CDR3 has 14 residues.

V usage is TRBV13 and J usage is TRBJ2-3; TRBD2 might be the D (5 bases). The CDR3 is 15 residues long. Per the germline V gene, CDR1 is PRHDT and CDR2 is FYEKMQ (reference sequence). V was shortened by 6 bases and J by 2 bases, with 15 bases between the two germline ends. The CDR3 loop reads CASSEERLTTDTQYF. As DNA, the CDR3 is TGTGCCAGCAGTGAAGAACGACTAACCACAGATACGCAGTATTTT.

The chain couples TRBV5-6 to TRBJ2-3, with a weak D call TRBD2 (7 bases). The CDR3 has 16 amino acids. Deletions cut 2 bases from V and 2 bases from J, with 15 bases between. Germline CDR1 SGHDT, CDR2 YYEEEE. The CDR3 loop is CASSFYRGATTDTQYF. As DNA, the CDR3 is TGTGCCAGCAGCTTCTACCGGGGGGCTACCACAGATACGCAGTATTTT.

The J gene is TRBJ2-5, the V gene TRBV5-1; 11 bases line up with TRBD1. V trimming: 3 bases; J trimming: 4 bases; junction bases outside the gene matches: 5. The germline V gene encodes CDR1 SGHRS and CDR2 YFSETQ. The CDR3 runs to 15 residues. The CDR3 loop reads CASSSQDRGRETQYF. The DNA for the CDR3 is TGCGCCAGCAGCTCCCAGGACAGGGGGCGAGAGACCCAGTACTTC.

The chain carries TRBV5-6 and TRBJ2-5; TRBD2 matches at 10 bases. The CDR3 is made up of 16 amino acids. CDR1 is SGHDT and CDR2 is YYEEEE in the germline V gene. The V gene end was trimmed by 4 bases and the J gene end by 6 bases; junction bases not matched to a gene: 12. CDR3 amino acids: CASSPNQLAGRQTQYF. The CDR3 DNA sequence: TGTGCCAGCAGCCCCAATCAACTAGCGGGGAGGCAGACCCAGTACTTC. The full variable domain, in which reference TRBV5-6 and TRBJ2-5 provide the parts outside the CDR3, is DAGVTQSPTHLIKTRGQQVTLRCSPKSGHDTVSWYQQALGQGPQFIFQYYEEEERQRGNFPDRFSGHQFPNYSSELNVNALLLGDSALYLCASSPNQLAGRQTQYFGPGTRLLVL.

This clone came up a few times. The J gene is TRBJ2-3, the V gene TRBV11-3; D may be TRBD1 (6 bases). V was cut by 5 bases and J by 4 bases, with 13 bases left in between. Germline lookup yields CDR1 SGHNT and CDR2 YENEEA. The CDR3 is 14 amino acids. The CDR3 loop is CASSKTGNSDTQYF. In nucleotides, the CDR3 is TGTGCCAGCAGCAAGACAGGAAACTCAGATACGCAGTATTTT.

V gene TRBV7-2 combines with J gene TRBJ1-5; D is uncertain. This CDR3 is 13 amino acids long. Between the trimmed V and J ends, which lost 3 bases and 11 bases, there was a span of 14 bases. Germline loops: CDR1 SGHTA, CDR2 FQGNSA. CDR3 sequence reads: CASSLSKGRAQHF. The CDR3 DNA reads TGTGCCAGCAGCTTGAGCAAAGGGAGGGCCCAGCATTTT.

The J gene is TRBJ2-3, the V gene TRBV28, with D perhaps TRBD1 (5 bases). CDR1 is MDHEN, CDR2 SYDVKM, per germline. V lost 5 bases to trimming and J lost 3 bases, with 9 bases between them. CDR3 length: 13 amino acids. The CDR3 here is CASSPAGTDTQYF. DNA for the CDR3: TGTGCCAGCAGTCCAGCAGGGACAGATACGCAGTATTTT.

The chain carries TRBV7-2 and TRBJ1-5; D call uncertain. The CDR3 sequence is 15 residues long. Germline-derived CDR1 and CDR2 are SGHTA and FQGNSA. V lost 8 bases and J lost 0, with 14 bases in between. The CDR3 DNA follows: TGTGCCAGCTCCTTGGCGGGGTATAGCAATCAGCCCCAGCATTTT. Translating it yields CASSLAGYSNQPQHF.

The V and J genes are TRBV11-3 and TRBJ2-5; possibly TRBD1 for D (6 bases). The CDR3 covers 17 residues. Per germline, CDR1 SGHNT and CDR2 YENEEA. The V and J ends lost 5 bases and 2 bases respectively, with 21 bases between them. In DNA form, the CDR3 reads TGTGCCAGCAGCCCCCAAGGGGGATTAAGGACACAAGAGACCCAGTACTTC. It specifies CASSPQGGLRTQETQYF.

With regard to this clone: A junction end diverges from the germline sequence, so it may reflect a read error. The rearrangement links TRBV15 to TRBJ1-4; D gene unclear. The V gene's germline CDR1 is LNHNV and CDR2 YYDKDF (reference sequence). CDR3 length: 13 residues. The CDR3 DNA is TGTGCCACCAGGAGAGGTTTGAATGAAAAACTGTTTTTT. It specifies CATRRGLNEKLFF. Combining the CDR3 with reference TRBV15 and TRBJ1-4 gives the whole variable domain DAMVIQNPRYQVTQFGKPVTLSCSQTLNHNVMYWYQQKSSQAPKLLFHYYDKDFNNEADTPDNFQSRRPNTSFCFLDIRSPGLGDTAMYLCATRRGLNEKLFFGSGTQLSVL.

The chain links TRBV6-4 to TRBJ2-2; 7 bases match TRBD2. CDR3 length: 15 amino acids. Trimming removed 8 bases from V and 4 bases from J; junction bases left unmatched: 10. The germline gives CDR1 MRHNA, CDR2 SNTAGT. The CDR3 nucleotides read TGTGCCAGCCGAAGGACTAGTGCGGGCACCGGGGAGCTGTTTTTT. This translates into CASRRTSAGTGELFF.

V is TRBV5-4 and J is TRBJ1-2, with a possible D match to TRBD1 (5 bases). The germline V gene has CDR1 SGHNT and CDR2 YYREEE (reference sequence). The CDR3 is made up of 14 amino acids. V was clipped by 4 bases and J by 4 bases, with 14 bases between them. The CDR3 reads CASSQSGAGYGYTF. The CDR3 DNA follows: TGTGCCAGCAGCCAAAGTGGGGCGGGCTATGGCTACACCTTC.

The chain recombines TRBV19 with TRBJ2-5; 12 nucleotides agree with TRBD1. The CDR3 covers 13 residues. Germline loops: CDR1 LNHDA, CDR2 SQIVND (reference sequence). V lost 8 bases to trimming and J lost 5 bases; unmatched junction nucleotides: 3. Here the CDR3 DNA reads TGTGCCAGTGGGGACAGGGGGCCGGAGACCCAGTACTTC. Protein: CASGDRGPETQYF.

Here the CDR3 reads CAISESGGTGDHF. DNA of the CDR3: TGTGCCATCAGTGAGTCGGGGGGGACAGGGGACCATTTT. The chain couples TRBV10-3 to TRBJ1-5, with 10 positions matching TRBD1. V dropped 0 bases and J dropped 16; count of bases not matched to a gene: 6. The CDR3 has 13 amino acids. CDR1 and CDR2 from the germline V gene are ENHRY and SYGVKD.

J is TRBJ2-7 and V is TRBV7-3; no definite D call. Deletions cut 3 bases from V and 7 bases from J, with 19 bases between. The CDR3 spans 15 residues. Per the germline V gene, CDR1 is SGHTA and CDR2 is FQGTGA. The CDR3, as DNA: TGTGCCAGCAGCTTGTATAGGTCCACCGCCGGTGAGCAGTACTTC. Translation: CASSLYRSTAGEQYF.

The J gene is TRBJ1-3, the V gene TRBV4-2; the D is unclear. Germline V lookup: CDR1 LGHNA, CDR2 YNFKEQ. The CDR3 runs to 14 residues. With 0 bases removed from V and 6 bases from J, the gap between germline ends came to 9 bases. CDR3 sequence (DNA): TGTGCCAGCAGCCAAGATCCGGGCCAAAACACCATATATTTT. It translates to CASSQDPGQNTIYF.

This clone was picked up one time. The CDR3 nucleotides are TGTGCCAGCAGCTTATTCGGCGGGGGAGTTAAAGATACGCAGTATTTT. This encodes CASSLFGGGVKDTQYF. V is TRBV7-2 and J is TRBJ2-3; TRBD2 aligns across 7 bases. The CDR3 is 16 amino acids. Germline trimming cut 2 bases from V and 5 bases from J; bases unmatched to any gene: 10. Per germline, CDR1 SGHTA and CDR2 FQGNSA. Full variable domain (outside the CDR3, taken from reference TRBV7-2 and TRBJ2-3): GAGVSQSPSNKVTEKGKDVELRCDPISGHTALYWYRQSLGQGLEFLIYFQGNSAPDKSGLPSDRFSAERTGGSVSTLTIQRTQQEDSAVYLCASSLFGGGVKDTQYFGPGTRLTVL.

J is TRBJ2-5 and V is TRBV6-5; D not certain. The CDR3 is made up of 13 amino acids. The V end lost 6 bases, the J end lost 3 bases, and 11 bases lay between the germline ends. The germline V gene has CDR1 MNHEY and CDR2 SVGAGI. This CDR3 reads CASSFGRKETQYF. The CDR3 nucleotides read TGTGCCAGCAGCTTCGGTAGAAAAGAGACCCAGTACTTC.